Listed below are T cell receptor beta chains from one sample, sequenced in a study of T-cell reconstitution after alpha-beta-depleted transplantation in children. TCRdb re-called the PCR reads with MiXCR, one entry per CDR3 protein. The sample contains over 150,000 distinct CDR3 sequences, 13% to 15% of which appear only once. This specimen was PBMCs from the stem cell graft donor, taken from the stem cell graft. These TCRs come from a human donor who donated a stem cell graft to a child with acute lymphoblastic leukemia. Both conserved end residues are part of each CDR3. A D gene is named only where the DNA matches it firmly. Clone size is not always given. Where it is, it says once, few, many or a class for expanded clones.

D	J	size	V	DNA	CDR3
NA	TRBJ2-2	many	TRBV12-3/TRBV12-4	TGTGCCAGCAGTACCCCCCGTTCCGCCGGGGAGCTGTTTTTT	CASSTPRSAGELFF
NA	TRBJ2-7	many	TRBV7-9	TGTGCCAGCAGCCCGATGGGGGCCTACGAGCAGTACTTC	CASSPMGAYEQYF
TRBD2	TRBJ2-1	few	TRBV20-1	TGCAGTGCCCTAAAGCCAGCGGGAGGGCCGAATGAGCAGTTCTTC	CSALKPAGGPNEQFF
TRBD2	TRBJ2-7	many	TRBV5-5	TGTGCCAGCAGCTTCCGGACTAGCGACAGCTACGAGCAGTACTTC	CASSFRTSDSYEQYF
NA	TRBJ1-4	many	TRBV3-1	TGTGCCAGCAGCCGGAATACCGGGAGTAATGAAAAACTGTTTTTT	CASSRNTGSNEKLFF
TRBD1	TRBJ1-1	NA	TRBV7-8	TGTGCCAGCAGCCCCCCCCGGCGGGGACAGATGAACACTGAAGCTTTCTTT	CASSPPRRGQMNTEAFF
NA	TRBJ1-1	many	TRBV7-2	TGTGCCAGCAGCCCCCCGGGGAGCCCTGAAGCTTTCTTT	CASSPPGSPEAFF
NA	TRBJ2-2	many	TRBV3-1	TGTGCCAGCAGCCAAGACAGGTTTACCGGGGAGCTGTTTTTT	CASSQDRFTGELFF
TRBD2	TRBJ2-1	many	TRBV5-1	TGCGCCAGCAGAGTCGGACTAGCGGTCAATGAGCAGTTCTTC	CASRVGLAVNEQFF
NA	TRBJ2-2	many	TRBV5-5	TGTGCCAGCAGCTTAGACAGCCTTAACACCGGGGAGCTGTTTTTT	CASSLDSLNTGELFF
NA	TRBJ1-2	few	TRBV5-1	TGCGCCAGCAGCTGGCGGACAGATCGCCTTTCCCTCTCGGGCTACACCTTC	CASSWRTDRLSLSGYTF
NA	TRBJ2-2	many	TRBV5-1	TGCGCCAGCAGCTTGGGGCCCCCCGGGGAGCTGTTTTTT	CASSLGPPGELFF
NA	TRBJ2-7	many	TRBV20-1	TGCAGTGCTAGAAGACACTCCTACGAGCAGTACTTC	CSARRHSYEQYF
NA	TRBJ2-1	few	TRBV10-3	TGTGCCATCAGTGAGTCCTGGCGGGGAAGCTCCTACAATGAGCAGTTCTTC	CAISESWRGSSYNEQFF
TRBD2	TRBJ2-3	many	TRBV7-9	TGTGCCAGCAGGCGCCCCTCGCGGGAGGTTCCAGATACGCAGTATTTT	CASRRPSREVPDTQYF
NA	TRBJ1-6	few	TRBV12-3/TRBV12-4	TGTGCCAGCAGTTTAGATCCGGATTCACCCCTCCACTTT	CASSLDPDSPLHF
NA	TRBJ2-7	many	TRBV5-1	TGCGCCAGCAGCCGCCTACAAACTGGCGAGCAGTACTTC	CASSRLQTGEQYF
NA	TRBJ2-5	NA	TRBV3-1	TGTGCCAGCAGCCAAGTTTTGCCCTCCGCTTTGGCGGCTTCAAGAGAGACCCAGTACTTC	CASSQVLPSALAASRETQYF
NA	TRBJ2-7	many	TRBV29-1	TGCAGCGTTGTGGGACAACTCTACGAGCAGTACTTC	CSVVGQLYEQYF
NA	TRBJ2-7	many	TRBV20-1	TGCAGTGCTAGAGATCAGGGCTACGAGCAGTACTTC	CSARDQGYEQYF
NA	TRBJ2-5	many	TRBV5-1	TGCGCCAGCAGCTTGTTAACGGGAGTTGAAGAGACCCAGTACTTC	CASSLLTGVEETQYF
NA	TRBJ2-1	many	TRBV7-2	TGTGCCAGCAGCCCGGCTAGCTTTGGTTACAATGAGCAGTTCTTC	CASSPASFGYNEQFF
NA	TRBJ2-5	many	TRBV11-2	TGTGCCAGCAGCTTTGGGCAGACCCAGTACTTC	CASSFGQTQYF
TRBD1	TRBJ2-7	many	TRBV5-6	TGTGCCAGCAGCTTCCGGGACAGGATTAACTACGAGCAGTACTTC	CASSFRDRINYEQYF
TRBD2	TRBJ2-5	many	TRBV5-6	TGTGCCAGCAGCTTTTTAGTCGACGGGAGGGAGACCCAGTACTTC	CASSFLVDGRETQYF
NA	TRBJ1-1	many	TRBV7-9	TGTGCCAGCAGTCGAGGAGGTTCTGAAGCTTTCTTT	CASSRGGSEAFF
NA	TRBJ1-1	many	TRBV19	TGTGCCAGTAGTATGAGGGCGGGAGAAGCTTTCTTT	CASSMRAGEAFF
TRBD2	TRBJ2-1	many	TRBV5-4	TGTGCCAGCAGCCCGCAGAAGCGGGGCTTCAATGAGCAGTTCTTC	CASSPQKRGFNEQFF
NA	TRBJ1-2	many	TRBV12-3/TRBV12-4	TGTGCCAGCAGTTTAGGGGACATCTATGGCTACACCTTC	CASSLGDIYGYTF
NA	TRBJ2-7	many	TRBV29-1	TGCAGCGTTGGTGGGACTCCACCCTCCTACGAGCAGTACTTC	CSVGGTPPSYEQYF
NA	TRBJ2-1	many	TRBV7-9	TGTGCCAGCAGCTTAGAGGCGGGAGAGCAGTTCTTC	CASSLEAGEQFF
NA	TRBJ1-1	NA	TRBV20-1	TGCAGTGCTAACGCCTTTACGGCTTTCTTT	CSANAFTAFF
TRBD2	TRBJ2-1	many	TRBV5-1	TGCGCCAGCAGCCGACGGGAGGAAAATGAGCAGTTCTTC	CASSRREENEQFF
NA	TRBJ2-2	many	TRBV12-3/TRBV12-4	TGTGCCAGCAAATACGGAGCTAACACCGGGGAGCTGTTTTTT	CASKYGANTGELFF
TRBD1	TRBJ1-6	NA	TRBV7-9	TGTGCCAGCAGCCGACAGGGAGCCCCCCTCCACTTT	CASSRQGAPLHF
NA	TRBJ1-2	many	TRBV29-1	TGCAGCGTTAATGGATTTGCGGGGGGATCTGGCTACACCTTC	CSVNGFAGGSGYTF
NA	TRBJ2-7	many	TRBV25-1	TGTGCCAGCAGTCCAGGAGGGTTGGGCTACGAGCAGTACTTC	CASSPGGLGYEQYF
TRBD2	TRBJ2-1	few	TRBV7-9	TGTGCCAGCAGCTTTGTTTTGGGACTAGCGGGAGACAATGAGCAGTTCTTC	CASSFVLGLAGDNEQFF
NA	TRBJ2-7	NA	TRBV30	TGTGCCTGGAGCTGGGACTTGAGCTCCTACGAGCAGTACTTC	CAWSWDLSSYEQYF
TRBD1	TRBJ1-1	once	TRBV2	TGTGCCAGCAGTGAAGCGCTTCCGGGACAGTTT	CASSEALPGQF
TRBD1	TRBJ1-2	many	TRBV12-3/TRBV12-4	TGTGCCAGCAGTTTAGGACAGGGAGGCTACACCTTC	CASSLGQGGYTF
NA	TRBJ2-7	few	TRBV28	TGTGCCAGCAGTTTTGGGGACAACTCCTACGAGCAGTACTTC	CASSFGDNSYEQYF
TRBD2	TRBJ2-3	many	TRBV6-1	TGTGCCAGCAGGACTAGCGGGACAGCAGATACGCAGTATTTT	CASRTSGTADTQYF
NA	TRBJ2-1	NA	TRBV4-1	TGCGCCAGCAGCCAAGATTTAGAAGGGGAGTGGGATGAGCAGTTCTTC	CASSQDLEGEWDEQFF
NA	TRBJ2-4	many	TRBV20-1	TGCAGTGCTAGAGATAGAGTCGCCGGTGGACAGTACTTC	CSARDRVAGGQYF
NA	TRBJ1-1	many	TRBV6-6	TGTGCCAGCAGTTACGAGGGGAACACTGAAGCTTTCTTT	CASSYEGNTEAFF
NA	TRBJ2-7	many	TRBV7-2	TGTGCCAGCAGCTTCGTCTCGAGTACCTACGAGCAGTACTTC	CASSFVSSTYEQYF
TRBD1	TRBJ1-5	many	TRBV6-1	TGTGCCAGCAGCGGGACAGAACTTAGCAATCAGCCCCAGCATTTT	CASSGTELSNQPQHF